What follows describes a single T cell receptor (beta chain). Looked up from germline, CDR1 is SGDLS and CDR2 is YYNGEE. The V gene end was trimmed by 4 bases and the J gene end by 5 bases; junction bases not matched to a gene: 17. This CDR3 is built from 19 residues. These data originate in a study of T cell responses to AZD1222 COVID-19 vaccine. Measured with immunoSEQ multiplex PCR; TCRdb has only the in-frame clones, and not every one. The sample consists of over 85,000 clones, 90% of them appearing once. Source: peripheral blood, taken on day 0 of AZD1222 vaccination. This TCR was recovered from an adult in good health. V usage is TRBV9 and J usage is TRBJ2-2, with 10 bases aligning to TRBD1. The CDR3 region has the DNA TGTGCCAGCAGCCAGCCGCATAAGACAGGGGGCGCGAGGACCGGGGAGCTGTTTTTT. Its protein product is CASSQPHKTGGARTGELFF.